These 14 T cell receptor beta chains came from one sample sequenced in a study of cytomegalovirus exposure and HLA in healthy donors. The data were produced by immunoSEQ multiplex PCR, yet TCRdb's version contains in-frame clones alone and is incomplete. Among 200,000 to 250,000 clones listed, 85% to 90% were seen once. Sequences were obtained from PBMCs. These receptors originate from a woman in her late teens or twenties in good health and CMV-seronegative.

The chain carries TRBV2 and TRBJ2-3; 8 bases map to TRBD2. The CDR3 has 15 amino acids. Trimming took 4 bases from V and 3 from J; bases not matched to a gene: 6. Germline CDR1 SNHLY, CDR2 FYNNEI. CDR3: CASSGSSGLTDTQYF. The CDR3 nucleotides are TGTGCCAGCAGTGGTTCTAGCGGGTTAACAGATACGCAGTATTTT. Supplemented by reference TRBV2 and TRBJ2-3, the full variable domain reads EPEVTQTPSHQVTQMGQEVILRCVPISNHLYFYWYRQILGQKVEFLVSFYNNEISEKSEIFDDQFSVERPDGSNFTLKIRSTKLEDSAMYFCASSGSSGLTDTQYFGPGTRLTVL.

This clone was picked up a small number of times. This chain links TRBV27 with TRBJ1-2; TRBD1 agrees at 8 bases. Germline CDR1 reads MNHEY; CDR2 reads SMNVEV (reference sequence). Unmatched junction bases numbered 8, after V lost 4 bases and J lost 4 bases. This CDR3 is 15 amino acids long. CDR3 coding DNA: TGTGCCAGCAGTTCAGCGACAGGGGTGGGCTATGGCTACACCTTC. Translating it yields CASSSATGVGYGYTF.

The chain combines TRBV19 with TRBJ1-5, with TRBD1 matching 9 bases. Germline lookup yields CDR1 LNHDA and CDR2 SQIVND (reference sequence). There are 15 residues in the CDR3. After removal of 5 bases from V and 2 bases from J, the junction contained 4 bases not matched to a gene. The CDR3 region is CASSYRDRGNQPQHF. CDR3 bases: TGTGCCAGTAGTTACCGGGACAGGGGCAATCAGCCCCAGCATTTT.

The CDR3 sequence: CAAGTRETSDTQYF. In DNA, the CDR3 is TGTGCCGCCGGAACGCGGGAGACCTCAGATACGCAGTATTTT. The chain carries TRBV6-5 and TRBJ2-3, with 7 bases identical to TRBD2. The V gene end was trimmed by 11 bases and the J gene end by 4 bases; junction bases not matched to a gene: 12. The CDR3 is 14 residues long. In germline, CDR1 is MNHEY, CDR2 SVGAGI.

The table lists this clone with a few counts. V and J are TRBV11-2 and TRBJ2-7; D is unclear. Trimming cost V 4 bases and J 7 bases, with 5 bases left between them. The CDR3 is 10 residues long. Looked up from germline, CDR1 is SGHAT and CDR2 is FQNNGV. The CDR3 region is CASSSREQYF. Here the CDR3 DNA reads TGTGCCAGCAGCTCCAGGGAGCAGTACTTC.

This sequence joins TRBV29-1 and TRBJ2-3, with a weak D call TRBD1 (5 bases). Germline V CDR1 and CDR2: SQVTM, ANQGSEA. CDR3 length equals 14 residues. Trimming took 3 bases from V and 5 from J, leaving 15 bases between them. CDR3: CSVEVQGRRDTQYF. The CDR3 DNA sequence: TGCAGCGTTGAGGTCCAGGGTAGGAGAGATACGCAGTATTTT.

The table lists this clone with a count of one. The chain has TRBV28 and TRBJ1-2; D gene unclear. Trimming took off 6 bases at V and 3 bases at J, with 23 bases between the two ends. The length of the CDR3 is 17 residues. Germline V gives CDR1 MDHEN, CDR2 SYDVKM. The CDR3 region is CASRRLELTSDYYGYTF. The CDR3, as DNA: TGTGCCAGCAGGAGGTTGGAGTTAACTTCCGATTACTATGGCTACACCTTC.

The chain links TRBV27 to TRBJ1-1, with D possibly TRBD1 on 5 matching bases. The CDR3 runs to 13 residues. The V gene's germline CDR1 is MNHEY and CDR2 SMNVEV (reference sequence). Trimming cost V 9 bases and J 3 bases, with 14 bases left between them. This CDR3 reads CASAYGQHTEAFF. The DNA for the CDR3 is TGTGCCAGTGCCTACGGACAACACACTGAAGCTTTCTTT.

This chain links TRBV15 with TRBJ1-1, with unresolved D. The V and J ends lost 3 bases and 4 bases respectively, with 9 bases between them. The germline V gene has CDR1 LNHNV and CDR2 YYDKDF (reference sequence). The CDR3 runs 13 residues. The CDR3 sequence is CATSRVEGTEAFF. DNA of the CDR3: TGTGCCACCAGCAGGGTGGAGGGCACTGAAGCTTTCTTT.

This rearrangement joins TRBV11-2 to TRBJ2-5, with D possibly TRBD1 on 5 matching bases. The CDR3 has 15 residues. Germline loops: CDR1 SGHAT, CDR2 FQNNGV. V was trimmed by 0 bases and J by 1 base, leaving 9 bases between them. The CDR3 DNA reads as TGTGCCAGCAGCTTAGACTACAGGATCCAAGAGACCCAGTACTTC. This gives the protein CASSLDYRIQETQYF.

CDR3 sequence: CASSQENNEQFF. DNA for the CDR3: TGCGCCAGCAGCCAGGAGAACAATGAGCAGTTCTTC. The rearrangement links TRBV4-3 to TRBJ2-1, with D hard to call. Looked up from germline, CDR1 is LGHNA and CDR2 is YSLEER. The CDR3 totals 12 residues. With 3 bases removed from V and 5 bases from J, the gap between germline ends came to 5 bases.

The chain uses TRBV30 and TRBJ1-4; no firm D call. Germline CDR1 and CDR2: GTSNPN and SVGIG (reference sequence). This CDR3 contains 13 residues. V shed 0 bases and J shed 8 bases, with 10 bases lying between them. CDR3 sequence (DNA): TGTGCCTGGAGTGTCCTACCGGGAGAAAAACTGTTTTTT. Amino acid sequence: CAWSVLPGEKLFF. Full variable domain (rest looked up from reference TRBV30 and TRBJ1-4): SQTIHQWPATLVQPVGSPLSLECTVEGTSNPNLYWYRQAAGRGLQLLFYSVGIGQISSEVPQNLSASRPQDRQFILSSKKLLLSDSGFYLCAWSVLPGEKLFFGSGTQLSVL.

CDR3 protein: CASSFYSGRGEETQYF. The CDR3 nucleotides are TGTGCCAGCAGCTTCTATAGCGGGAGGGGGGAGGAGACCCAGTACTTC. This chain uses TRBV5-6 with TRBJ2-5, with 11 bases fitting TRBD2. Germline loops: CDR1 SGHDT, CDR2 YYEEEE. The CDR3 is 16 amino acids. The V segment lost 2 bases and the J segment 5 bases; nucleotides outside the gene matches: 8.

V is TRBV4-1 and J is TRBJ2-1, with D possibly TRBD2 on 5 matching bases. The V end was cut by 4 bases, the J end by 6 bases, with 22 bases between. The CDR3 contains 17 residues. Germline-derived CDR1 and CDR2 are MGHRA and YSYEKL. The CDR3 spells CASSPSAPGDLGNEQFF. Written as DNA, the CDR3 is TGCGCCAGCAGCCCATCCGCCCCCGGGGATCTGGGCAATGAGCAGTTCTTC.